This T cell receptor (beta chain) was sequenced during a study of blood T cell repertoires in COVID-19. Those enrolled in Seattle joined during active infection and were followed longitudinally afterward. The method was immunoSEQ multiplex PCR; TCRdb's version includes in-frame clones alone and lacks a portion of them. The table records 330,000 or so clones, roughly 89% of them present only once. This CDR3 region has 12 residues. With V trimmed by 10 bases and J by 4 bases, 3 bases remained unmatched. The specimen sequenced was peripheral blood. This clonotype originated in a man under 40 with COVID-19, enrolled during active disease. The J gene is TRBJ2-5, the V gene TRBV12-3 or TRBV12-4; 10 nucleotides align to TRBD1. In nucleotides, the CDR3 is TGTGCCACCGGACAGGGGGTAGAGACCCAGTACTTC. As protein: CATGQGVETQYF.